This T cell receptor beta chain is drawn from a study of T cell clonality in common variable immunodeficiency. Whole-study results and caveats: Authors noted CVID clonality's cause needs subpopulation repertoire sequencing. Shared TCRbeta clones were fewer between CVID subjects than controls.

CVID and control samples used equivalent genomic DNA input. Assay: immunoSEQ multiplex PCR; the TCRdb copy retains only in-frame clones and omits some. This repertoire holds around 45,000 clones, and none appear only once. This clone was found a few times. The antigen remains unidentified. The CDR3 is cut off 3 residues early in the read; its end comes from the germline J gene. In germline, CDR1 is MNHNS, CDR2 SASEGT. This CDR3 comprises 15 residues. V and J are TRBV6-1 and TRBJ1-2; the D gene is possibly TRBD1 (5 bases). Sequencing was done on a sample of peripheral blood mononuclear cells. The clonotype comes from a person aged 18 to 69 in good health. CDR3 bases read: TGTGCCAGCAGTGATTTAGCGGGGGGGTACAATGAC. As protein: CASSDLAGGYND. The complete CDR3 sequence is CASSDLAGGYNDYTF.